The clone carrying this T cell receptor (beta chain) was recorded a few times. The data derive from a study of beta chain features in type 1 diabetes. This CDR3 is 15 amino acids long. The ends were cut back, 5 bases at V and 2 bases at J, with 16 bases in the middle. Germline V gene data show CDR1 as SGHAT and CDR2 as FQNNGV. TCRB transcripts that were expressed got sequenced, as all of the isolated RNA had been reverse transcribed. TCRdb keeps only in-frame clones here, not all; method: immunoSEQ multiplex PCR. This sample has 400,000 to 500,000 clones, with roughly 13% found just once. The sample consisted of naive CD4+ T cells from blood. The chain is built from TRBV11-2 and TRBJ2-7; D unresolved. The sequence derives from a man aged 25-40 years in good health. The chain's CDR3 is CASSEVGFSTYEQYF. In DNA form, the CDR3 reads TGTGCCAGCAGCGAAGTCGGGTTTTCAACCTACGAGCAGTACTTC. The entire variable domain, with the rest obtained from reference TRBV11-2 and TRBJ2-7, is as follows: EAGVAQSPRYKIIEKRQSVAFWCNPISGHATLYWYQQILGQGPKLLIQFQNNGVVDDSQLPKDRFSAERLKGVDSTLKIQPAKLEDSAVYLCASSEVGFSTYEQYFGPGTRLTVT.